The subject of this entry is one T cell receptor (beta chain). The sample holds a few counts of this clone. The clone's antigen remains unknown. This receptor is murine, so its gene names and germline sequences reflect the mouse genome. The read gets to within 4 residues of the CDR3 end, and the germline J gene fills in the rest. The cysteine opens and the phenylalanine closes a CDR3 of 16 amino acids. Sequencing covers 36 bases of the CDR3, shown here with the frame starting at base 1. Per the germline V gene, NNHDY is the CDR1 and SYVADS is the CDR2. Between the V and J ends, shortened by 1 base and 0 bases respectively, the junction contains 10 bases. The data were obtained in a study of CD8+ T cells in alopecia areata (dated by TCRdb to the late 2010s). Background on the whole study: Skin from C3H/HeJ donors with spontaneous alopecia (roughly 6-13 months old) was grafted onto female C3H/HeJ recipients that were about 7-10 weeks old. The study used high-throughput TCRbeta sequencing to examine T cell clonal expansion in alopecia areata, in both the C3H/HeJ mouse model and human patients. Human TCRbeta sequencing covered scalp tissue and sorted CD4+ and CD8+ peripheral blood T cells from patchy and totalis/universalis alopecia areata patients and healthy controls. Clonality in the scalp was compared among normal scalp (n=4), patchy alopecia areata scalp (n=8), and alopecia totalis/universalis scalp (n=8). RNA came from the PAXgene miRNA kit for fixed scalp, the miRNeasy kit for PBMCs, and the RNeasy kit for mouse skin. immunoSEQ multiplex PCR using 35 Vbeta forward primers and 13 Jbeta reverse primers was used to amplify TCRbeta CDR3 regions. Points the paper makes about the study in general: Unlike mouse skin, which is dominated by gammadelta T cells, normal human skin has resident alphabeta T cells that are also sequenced, and this complicates analysis of the scalp TCR repertoire. Lesional scalp, especially in alopecia totalis/universalis, showed higher clonality and more expanded CD8+ clones than normal scalp, suggesting antigenic drive. Compared with mice, TCR sequences shared between patients were less clear, possibly partly because of HLA diversity across the patient population.

Receptors were amplified or captured by the immunoSEQ multiplex PCR assay. For TCR sequencing, RNA was extracted from every sample and reverse transcribed into cDNA to serve as template. SuperScript III was used to make first-strand cDNA, primed with a 2:1 mix of oligo-dT and random hexamers. A synthetic immune receptor repertoire was used to measure amplification bias, and any remaining bias was corrected computationally. Sequencing of the libraries was done on Illumina HiSeq using 60 bp reads that spanned the CDR3 and were read from J toward V. The authors processed their data as follows. Raw reads were preprocessed to remove errors, and CDR3 was defined by IMGT conventions from the conserved cysteine to phenylalanine. Clonality was computed by normalizing Shannon entropy by log2 of the number of productive unique TCRs and subtracting the result from 1. Scalp TCRbeta sequences were cross-referenced with sorted blood CD4 and CD8 repertoires so that the CD4 or CD8 identity of scalp clones could be inferred. TCRdb obtained this table from immuneACCESS and retained in-frame rearrangements with V and J assigned. These tables miss some clones; where compared with another copy, unresolved V genes account for less than half of the shortfall, and the remainder is unexplained. The V and J calls and the clone size are those of that table, but D and trimming were determined from the DNA. This sample was tabulated with some 120,000 clones, among which there are no singletons. Of the sample, about 18% is held by the ten largest clones.

Specimen: lesional skin. The receptor was derived from a C3H/HeJ mouse with alopecia areata. The strain's MHC haplotype is H2-k. Recombination connected TRBV13-3 to TRBJ1-4; the D gene is possibly TRBD1, with 5 bases matching. The CDR3 bases that were read are TGTGCCAGCAGTGATACGGGGGGGGTTTCCAACGAA. It translates to CASSDTGGVSNE. The complete CDR3 sequence is CASSDTGGVSNERLFF.